This T cell receptor beta chain was sequenced for a study of regulatory T cells in long-lasting Graves disease. General observations from the study: It was possible that the small sample size reduced accuracy.

Trimming cost V 2 bases and J 6 bases; bases outside gene matches: 7. The CDR3 consists of 14 residues. The germline V gene has CDR1 SGHDT and CDR2 YYEEEE. Combining iRepertoire HTBI primers with Arm-PCR of CDR3 regions, the authors built TCR beta libraries. TCRdb reanalysed the multiplex PCR reads using MiXCR and keeps one entry per CDR3 protein. The data show roughly 510,000 distinct CDR3 sequences, roughly a sixth seen once. This clonotype occurred a few times. As yet, its antigen is unknown. The time point here: newly diagnosed GD, antithyroid drugs for less than 3 months. RNA from PBMCs was the source of the TCR library. A volume of approximately 10 milliliters of peripheral blood was collected in EDTA tubes. This sample was also put to use in a study of T cells in Graves' hyperthyroidism and ophthalmopathy. From that study: Among the patients, aged 18 to 65, hyperthyroidism was newly diagnosed and had lasted under 2 months. Ophthalmopathy could be told apart from stable hyperthyroidism with a 13 V-J model.

This sequence originates from a man aged 18 to 29 with Graves disease. The chain joins TRBV5-6 to TRBJ2-7; TRBD1 aligns across 8 bases. The source material was peripheral blood mononuclear cells (PBMCs), sampled at new diagnosis, from a patient treated with antithyroid drugs. CDR3 loop: CASSFPTGAREQYF. CDR3 bases: TGTGCCAGCAGCTTTCCGACAGGGGCTCGCGAGCAGTACTTC.